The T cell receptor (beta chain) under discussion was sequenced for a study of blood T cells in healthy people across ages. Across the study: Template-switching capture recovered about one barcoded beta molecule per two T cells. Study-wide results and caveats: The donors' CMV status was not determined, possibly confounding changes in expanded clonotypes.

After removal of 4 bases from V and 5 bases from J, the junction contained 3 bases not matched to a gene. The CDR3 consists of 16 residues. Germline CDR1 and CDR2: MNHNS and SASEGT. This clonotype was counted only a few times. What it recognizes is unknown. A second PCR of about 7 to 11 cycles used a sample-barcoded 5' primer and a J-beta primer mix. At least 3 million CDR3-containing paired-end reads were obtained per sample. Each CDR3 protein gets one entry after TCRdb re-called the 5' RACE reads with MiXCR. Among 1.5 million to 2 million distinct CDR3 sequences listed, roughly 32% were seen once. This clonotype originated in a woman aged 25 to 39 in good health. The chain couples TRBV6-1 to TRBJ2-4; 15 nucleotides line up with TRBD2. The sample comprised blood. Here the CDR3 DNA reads TGTGCCAGCAGTGTAGGGACTAGCGGGGGGCAAAACATTCAGTACTTC. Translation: CASSVGTSGGQNIQYF.